The TCR beta chain under discussion was sequenced for a study of T cell repertoires in cytomegalovirus infection. In its sample, this clonotype was seen a few times. The antigen is undetermined. CDR3 length: 13 amino acids. Between the trimmed V and J ends, which lost 2 bases and 5 bases, there was a span of 6 bases. TCRdb itself ran the reads through MiXCR, one entry per CDR3 protein. The sample contains tens of thousands of distinct CDR3 sequences, approximately 43% of which appear only once. The J gene is TRBJ2-2, the V gene TRBV12-3 or TRBV12-4, with D tentatively TRBD1 (5 bases). The sequence derives from a human donor in good health (CMV status not recorded). Some clones in this sample may be carry-over from other donors' samples. The specimen comprised CD8+ T cells from cultured PBMCs, sampled from culture after CMV antigen stimulation. The CDR3 is CASSLRQTGELFF. CDR3 in DNA: TGTGCCAGCAGTTTAAGACAGACCGGGGAGCTGTTTTTT.